Listed here are 12 T cell receptor beta chains from one sample, sequenced in a study of T cells in Graves' hyperthyroidism and ophthalmopathy. Amplification of TCR beta CDR3 regions used RNA as the template. The TCR CDR3 first-round RT-PCR relied on the HTBI primer set. Each CDR3 protein is one row after TCRdb ran MiXCR on the multiplex PCR reads. This sample has fewer than 400,000 distinct CDR3 sequences, with 11% to 15% found just once. Material: blood. The receptors were sampled from a man in his fifties or sixties with Graves' ophthalmopathy.

This clonotype appeared many times. The rearrangement uses TRBV5-1 and TRBJ1-5; TRBD1 agrees at 8 bases. The length of the CDR3 is 16 residues. Germline trimming cut 1 base from V and 3 bases from J; bases unmatched to any gene: 6. Germline loops: CDR1 SGHRS, CDR2 YFSETQ. CDR3 region: CASSLYQGAINQPQHF. CDR3 DNA sequence: TGCGCCAGCAGCTTGTACCAGGGGGCGATCAATCAGCCCCAGCATTTT.

This clonotype was counted many times. V usage is TRBV28 and J usage is TRBJ2-1; 7 bases fit TRBD1. The CDR3 sequence is 15 residues long. The ends lost 8 bases at V and 4 bases at J; junction bases unmatched: 11. Per germline, CDR1 MDHEN and CDR2 SYDVKM. CDR3 in amino acids: CASLDSGQVYNEQFF. DNA for the CDR3: TGTGCCAGCCTAGATTCTGGACAGGTTTACAATGAGCAGTTCTTC.

The rearrangement joins TRBV15 to TRBJ1-1; a possible D gene is TRBD1 (6 bases). This CDR3 spans 15 amino acids. Germline values: CDR1 LNHNV, CDR2 YYDKDF (reference sequence). The V and J ends lost 5 bases and 5 bases respectively, with 18 bases between them. Here the CDR3 reads CATSPRRQGRTEAFF. The CDR3 DNA reads as TGTGCCACCAGCCCTAGGAGGCAGGGGAGGACTGAAGCTTTCTTT. The full variable domain, rest sourced from reference TRBV15 and TRBJ1-1, is DAMVIQNPRYQVTQFGKPVTLSCSQTLNHNVMYWYQQKSSQAPKLLFHYYDKDFNNEADTPDNFQSRRPNTSFCFLDIRSPGLGDTAMYLCATSPRRQGRTEAFFGQGTRLTVV.

The CDR3 loop is CASSVGASRSYNEQFF. CDR3 DNA: TGTGCCAGCAGCGTAGGGGCCAGCCGCTCCTACAATGAGCAGTTCTTC. The chain employs TRBV9 and TRBJ2-1; D is ambiguous. This CDR3 is built from 16 residues. Trimming took 0 bases from V and 0 from J, leaving 10 bases between them. Germline V gene lookup returns CDR1 SGDLS and CDR2 YYNGEE.

This clonotype was observed a few times. CDR3 sequence (DNA): TGTGCCAGCAGCGGGACAGGGGGCCAACCGTACCAAGAGACCCAGTACTTC. As protein: CASSGTGGQPYQETQYF. The rearrangement joins TRBV5-5 to TRBJ2-5, with 12 bases lining up with TRBD1. This CDR3 has 17 residues. CDR1 SGHKS and CDR2 YYEKEE come from the germline V gene (reference sequence). J lost 0 bases, V lost 4 bases, and 7 bases had no gene match.

This clonotype occurred many times. The genes are TRBV3-1 and TRBJ2-5; 12 nucleotides align to TRBD2. The length of the CDR3 is 17 residues. CDR1 and CDR2 from the germline V gene are LGHDT and YNNKEL (reference sequence). Trimming at V came to 3 bases and at J to 5 bases, leaving 10 bases not matched to a gene. The CDR3 DNA reads TGTGCCAGCAGCCACGATCGACTAGCGGGAGTTCGGGAGACCCAGTACTTC. This sequence encodes CASSHDRLAGVRETQYF.

This clonotype was detected many times. V is TRBV3-1 and J is TRBJ1-1; D is unclear. Trimming stripped 4 bases from V and 8 bases from J, with 14 bases between. The CDR3 runs 13 residues. Germline loops: CDR1 LGHDT, CDR2 YNNKEL (reference sequence). CDR3 amino acids: CASSLGPEIEAFF. The CDR3 nucleotides are TGTGCCAGCAGCCTCGGACCGGAAATAGAAGCTTTCTTT.

A few counts support this clonotype. This chain joins TRBV20-1 and TRBJ2-5; 8 nucleotides align to TRBD2. V lost 4 bases and J lost 5; bases outside the gene matches: 12. The CDR3 spans 15 residues. Germline lookup yields CDR1 DFQATT and CDR2 SNEGSKA (reference sequence). The CDR3 sequence: CSATKREIGSETQYF. DNA of the CDR3: TGCAGTGCTACTAAGCGGGAGATAGGGTCGGAGACCCAGTACTTC.

The CDR3: CASSPLKTPETNYGYTF. DNA for the CDR3: TGTGCCAGCTCTCCTTTAAAGACGCCAGAAACTAACTATGGCTACACCTTC. This chain joins TRBV18 and TRBJ1-2; D unclear. The length of the CDR3 is 17 residues. Germline V gene lookup returns CDR1 KGHSH and CDR2 LQKENI. The germline V and J ends were trimmed by 6 bases and 0 bases, with 20 bases remaining between them.

This clonotype was seen at least ten times. The genes are TRBV5-6 and TRBJ2-1; no reliable D call. The length of the CDR3 is 13 residues. CDR1 SGHDT and CDR2 YYEEEE come from the germline V gene. V was shortened by 3 bases and J by 6 bases, with 10 bases between the two germline ends. CDR3 nucleotides: TGTGCCAGCAGCTACGTATACGCCAATGAGCAGTTCTTC. Residues: CASSYVYANEQFF.

Many counts were recorded for this clonotype. The rearrangement links TRBV11-2 to TRBJ1-3; D unresolved. The CDR3 loop spans 13 amino acids. The ends were cut back, 3 bases at V and 2 bases at J, with 5 bases in the middle. CDR1 is SGHAT, CDR2 FQNNGV, per germline. The CDR3 spells CASSLGTGNTIYF. Here the CDR3 DNA reads TGTGCCAGCAGCTTGGGGACTGGAAACACCATATATTTT.

This clonotype was observed at least ten times. J is TRBJ2-1 and V is TRBV30, with no clear D. V was pared by 0 bases and J by 12 bases, with 12 bases between. The CDR3 has 12 residues. CDR1 and CDR2 from the germline V gene are GTSNPN and SVGIG (reference sequence). CDR3 protein: CAWSVYRVGQFF. CDR3 nucleotides: TGTGCCTGGAGTGTATATCGGGTGGGGCAGTTCTTC.